This T cell receptor (beta chain) is from a study of CD8 T cells in ankylosing spondylitis. With 3 bases removed from V and 4 bases from J, the gap between germline ends came to 12 bases. This CDR3 spans 13 amino acids. Germline loops: CDR1 SQVTM, CDR2 ANQGSEA. Quantitative 5'-RACE with molecular barcodes generated TCR beta libraries. A single record per CDR3 protein comes from TCRdb applying MiXCR to the 5' RACE reads. The sample includes 250,000 to 350,000 distinct CDR3 sequences, more than 20% seen only once; the top ten take 3.5%. This clonotype came up many times. The chain is built from TRBV29-1 and TRBJ1-2; D is possibly TRBD1 (6 bases). The clonotype originates from a female donor with ankylosing spondylitis or in good health (not recorded which). What was sequenced was blood, either unsorted or a sorted T cell fraction (not recorded which). The CDR3: CSVDTRGAYGYTF. In nucleotides, the CDR3 is TGCAGCGTTGATACCAGGGGAGCCTATGGCTACACCTTC.